This TCR beta chain was documented in a study of response to subunit inactivated influenza vaccine. This CDR3 spans 14 amino acids. CDR1 and CDR2 from the germline V gene are MNHNS and SASEGT. J was trimmed by 7 bases and V by 9 bases; bases with no gene match: 9. Via MiXCR, TCRdb re-called the RT-PCR reads, giving one row per CDR3 protein. The repertoire includes about 620,000 distinct CDR3 sequences, about 12% of them detected once, and 10% to 13% sits in the top ten. Whole-study findings and limits: Every seasonal influenza vaccination brings in few new T cells, the authors suggested.

Comment on this clonotype: As yet, its antigen is unknown.

Sample: PBMCs from blood, taken on the day of vaccination. V is TRBV6-1 and J is TRBJ1-5, with 10 nucleotides matching TRBD1. This sequence originates from a man aged 50 or older who received an inactivated influenza vaccine. The CDR3 bases are TGTGCCAGTCGCGGACAGGGGGATTGGCAGCCCCAGCATTTT. The encoded protein is CASRGQGDWQPQHF.